Described below is a single TCR beta chain sequence and its context. The data originate from a study of blood T cell repertoires in COVID-19. At the level of the study: Sample material is recorded as cDNA or gDNA derived from T cells, B-cell-depleted T cells, or PBMCs.

V lost 1 base to trimming and J lost 5 bases, with 6 bases between them. CDR1 SGHAT and CDR2 FQNNGV come from the germline V gene. This CDR3 region has 13 residues. The protocol was immunoSEQ multiplex PCR, while the TCRdb copy is restricted to in-frame clones and leaves out a portion. The sample holds 270,000 or so clones, roughly 88% seen once. Sequenced material: peripheral blood. This clonotype originated in a woman in her thirties with active or convalescent COVID-19. The V gene is TRBV11-2, the J gene TRBJ1-5; unclear D gene. CDR3: CASSLVPDQPQHF. The DNA of the CDR3 is TGTGCCAGCAGCTTAGTACCGGATCAGCCCCAGCATTTT.